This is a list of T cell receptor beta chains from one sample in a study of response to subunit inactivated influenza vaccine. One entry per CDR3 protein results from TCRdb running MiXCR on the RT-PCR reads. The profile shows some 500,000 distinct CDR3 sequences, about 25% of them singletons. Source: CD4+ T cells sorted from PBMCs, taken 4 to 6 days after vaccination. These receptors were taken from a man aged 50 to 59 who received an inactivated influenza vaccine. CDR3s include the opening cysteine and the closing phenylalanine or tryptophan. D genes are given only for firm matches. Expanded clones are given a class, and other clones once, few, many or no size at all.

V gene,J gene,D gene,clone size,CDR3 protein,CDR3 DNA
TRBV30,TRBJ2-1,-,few,CAWSDTSYNEQFF,TGTGCCTGGAGTGATACTAGCTACAATGAGCAGTTCTTC
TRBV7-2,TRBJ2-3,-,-,CASSLARMTDTDTQYF,TGTGCCAGCAGCTTAGCGAGAATGACAGACACAGATACGCAGTATTTT
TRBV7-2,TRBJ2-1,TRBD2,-,CASSLHTSGIPREQFF,TGTGCCAGCAGCCTACACACTAGCGGAATCCCACGTGAGCAGTTCTTC
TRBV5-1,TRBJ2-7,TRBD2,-,CASSLWEGYEQYF,TGCGCCAGCAGCTTGTGGGAGGGCTACGAGCAGTACTTC
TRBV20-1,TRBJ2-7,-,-,CSARVANYEQYF,TGCAGTGCTAGAGTTGCTAACTACGAGCAGTACTTC
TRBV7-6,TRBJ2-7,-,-,CASSPGGTLMSEQYF,TGTGCCAGCAGCCCTGGTGGGACATTGATGTCCGAGCAGTACTTC
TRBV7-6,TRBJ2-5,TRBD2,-,CASSPPGGSRETQYF,TGTGCCAGCAGCCCGCCCGGGGGGTCGCGAGAGACCCAGTACTTC
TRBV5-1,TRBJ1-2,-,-,CASSLVGVNGGYTF,TGCGCCAGCAGCTTGGTAGGGGTGAACGGTGGCTACACCTTC
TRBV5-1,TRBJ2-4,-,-,CASSLGGGKQNIQYF,TGCGCCAGCAGCTTGGGGGGGGGCAAGCAAAACATTCAGTACTTC
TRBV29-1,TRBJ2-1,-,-,CSVRGRSYNEQFF,TGCAGCGTTCGGGGCCGCTCCTACAATGAGCAGTTCTTC
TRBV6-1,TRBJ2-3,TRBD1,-,CASRGTGQSTDTQYF,TGTGCCAGCAGGGGGACAGGGCAAAGCACAGATACGCAGTATTTT
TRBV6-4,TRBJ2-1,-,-,CASSYLAGYEQFF,TGTGCCAGCAGTTACTTGGCGGGGTATGAGCAGTTCTTC
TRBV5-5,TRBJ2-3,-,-,CASSYPGDTDTQYF,TGTGCCAGCAGCTACCCGGGGGACACAGATACGCAGTATTTT
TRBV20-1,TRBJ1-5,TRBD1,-,CSAEKTGPNQPQHF,TGCAGTGCTGAAAAGACAGGGCCAAATCAGCCCCAGCATTTT
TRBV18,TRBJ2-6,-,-,CASSPPDTGANVLTF,TGTGCCAGCTCACCACCGGACACTGGGGCCAACGTCCTGACTTTC
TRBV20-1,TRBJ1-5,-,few,CSASRGGAGQPQHF,TGCAGTGCTAGTAGAGGGGGTGCCGGCCAGCCCCAGCATTTT
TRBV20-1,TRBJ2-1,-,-,CSARFQRSSYNEQFF,TGCAGTGCTAGGTTTCAGCGGAGCTCCTACAATGAGCAGTTCTTC
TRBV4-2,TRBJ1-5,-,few,CASSQDYGGYQPQHF,TGTGCCAGCAGCCAGGATTATGGAGGATATCAGCCCCAGCATTTT
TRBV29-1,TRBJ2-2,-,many,CSVEDGVGYTGELFF,TGCAGCGTTGAAGATGGGGTCGGGTACACCGGGGAGCTGTTTTTT
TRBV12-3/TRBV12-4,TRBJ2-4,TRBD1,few,CASSTNRGGIQYF,TGTGCCAGCAGCACCAACAGGGGCGGCATTCAGTACTTC
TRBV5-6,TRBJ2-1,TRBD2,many,CASSLMWEGRNNEQFF,TGTGCCAGCAGCTTGATGTGGGAGGGGCGGAACAATGAGCAGTTCTTC
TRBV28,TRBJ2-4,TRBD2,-,CASKRGGVKNIQYF,TGTGCCAGCAAGCGCGGGGGGGTTAAAAACATTCAGTACTTC
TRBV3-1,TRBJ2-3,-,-,CASSNRYNTDTQYF,TGTGCCAGCAGCAACCGTTACAACACAGATACGCAGTATTTT
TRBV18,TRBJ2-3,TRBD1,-,CASSPPGQGVSGDTQYF,TGTGCCAGCTCACCACCCGGGCAGGGGGTTTCTGGAGATACGCAGTATTTT
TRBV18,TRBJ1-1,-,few,CASSQRGLDEAFF,TGTGCCAGCTCACAAAGGGGGTTGGATGAAGCTTTCTTT
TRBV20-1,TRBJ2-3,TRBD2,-,CRAGPGLAGPRGDTQYF,TGCAGGGCCGGACCGGGACTAGCGGGGCCCCGCGGAGATACGCAGTATTTT
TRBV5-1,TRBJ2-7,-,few,CASSLAMSPYEQYF,TGCGCCAGCAGCTTGGCGATGAGCCCCTACGAGCAGTACTTC
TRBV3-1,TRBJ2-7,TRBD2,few,CASSQGGSLEQYF,TGTGCCAGCAGCCAGGGCGGGAGTCTCGAGCAGTACTTC
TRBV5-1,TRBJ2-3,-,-,CASSLRVDTQYF,TGCGCCAGCAGCTTGCGGGTAGATACGCAGTATTTT
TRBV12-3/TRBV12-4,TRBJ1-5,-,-,CASSSTSGNRPQHF,TGTGCCAGCAGTTCGACCTCTGGCAATCGGCCCCAGCATTTT
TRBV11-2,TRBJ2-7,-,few,CASGKYEQYF,TGTGCCAGCGGGAAATACGAGCAGTACTTC
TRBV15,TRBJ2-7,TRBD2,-,CATSRGYLREGYEQYF,TGTGCCACCAGCAGAGGTTATTTGCGGGAGGGCTACGAGCAGTACTTC
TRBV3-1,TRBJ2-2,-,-,CASSQVQGSGELFF,TGTGCCAGCAGCCAAGTGCAGGGAAGCGGGGAGCTGTTTTTT
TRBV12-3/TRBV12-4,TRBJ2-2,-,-,CASTRPPSNTGELFF,TGTGCCAGCACCCGACCCCCCTCGAACACCGGGGAGCTGTTTTTT
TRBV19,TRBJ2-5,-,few,CASTDREETQYF,TGTGCCAGCACGGACAGAGAAGAGACCCAGTACTTC
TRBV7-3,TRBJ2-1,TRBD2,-,CASSGSGTSGKTYNEQFF,TGTGCCAGCAGCGGATCCGGGACTAGCGGGAAAACCTACAATGAGCAGTTCTTC
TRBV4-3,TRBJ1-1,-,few,CASSHDPRGTEAFF,TGCGCCAGCAGCCACGACCCCAGGGGCACTGAAGCTTTCTTT
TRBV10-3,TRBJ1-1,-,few,CAISETRTTEAFF,TGTGCCATCAGTGAGACAAGGACCACTGAAGCTTTCTTT
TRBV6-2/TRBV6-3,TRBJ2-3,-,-,CASRPFSTTDTQYF,TGTGCCAGCAGACCCTTCTCCACCACAGATACGCAGTATTTT
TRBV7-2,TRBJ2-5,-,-,CASSIYLQETQYF,TGTGCCAGCAGCATCTACCTACAAGAGACCCAGTACTTC
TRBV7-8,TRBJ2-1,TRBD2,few,CASSTPWTSGVRVNEQFF,TGTGCCAGCAGCACACCCTGGACTAGTGGGGTTCGCGTAAATGAGCAGTTCTTC
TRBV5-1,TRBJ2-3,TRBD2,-,CASSWGTSGTLGTDTQYF,TGCGCCAGCAGCTGGGGGACTAGCGGGACCCTTGGCACAGATACGCAGTATTTT
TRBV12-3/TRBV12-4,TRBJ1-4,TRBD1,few,CASSTQGDEKLFF,TGTGCCAGCAGTACTCAGGGGGATGAAAAACTGTTTTTT
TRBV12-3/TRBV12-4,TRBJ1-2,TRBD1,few,CASSLGQLKASYTF,TGTGCCAGCAGTTTGGGACAGCTTAAAGCTAGCTACACCTTC
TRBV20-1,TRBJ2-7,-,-,CSARGGSKAYEQYF,TGCAGTGCTAGAGGAGGAAGTAAAGCCTACGAGCAGTACTTC
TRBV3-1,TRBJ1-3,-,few,CASSLRGRHSGNTIYF,TGTGCCAGCAGCCTACGGGGCAGGCACTCTGGAAACACCATATATTTT
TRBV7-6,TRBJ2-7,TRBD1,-,CASSLQDRGTYEQYF,TGTGCCAGCAGCTTACAGGACAGGGGTACCTACGAGCAGTACTTC
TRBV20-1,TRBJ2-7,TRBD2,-,CSAAGTSGGSSYEQYF,TGCAGTGCGGCCGGGACTAGCGGGGGGTCCTCCTACGAGCAGTACTTC
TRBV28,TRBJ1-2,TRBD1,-,CASSPGGAYGYTF,TGTGCCAGCAGTCCAGGGGGCGCCTATGGCTACACCTTC
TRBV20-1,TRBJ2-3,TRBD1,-,CSARGQGVDTQYF,TGCAGTGCTAGGGGACAGGGGGTAGATACGCAGTATTTT
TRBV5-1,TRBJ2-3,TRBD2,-,CASSLGRASGSTDTQYF,TGCGCCAGCAGCTTGGGCCGGGCTAGCGGGAGTACAGATACGCAGTATTTT
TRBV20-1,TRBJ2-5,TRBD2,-,CSASFSGRAETQYF,TGCAGTGCTAGTTTTAGCGGGAGGGCTGAGACCCAGTACTTC
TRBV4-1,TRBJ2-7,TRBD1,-,CASSNTVGTGPYEQYF,TGCGCCAGCAGCAACACCGTAGGGACAGGACCCTACGAGCAGTACTTC
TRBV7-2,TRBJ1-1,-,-,CASSSWAQENTEAFF,TGTGCCAGCAGCTCGTGGGCACAAGAGAACACTGAAGCTTTCTTT
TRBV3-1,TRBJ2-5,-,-,CASSQGGTQYF,TGTGCCAGCAGCCAAGGAGGGACCCAGTACTTC
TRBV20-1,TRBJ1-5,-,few,CSARFPMGNQPQHF,TGCAGTGCTCGTTTTCCAATGGGGAATCAGCCCCAGCATTTT
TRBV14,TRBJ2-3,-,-,CASSPTGWTDTQYF,TGTGCCAGCAGCCCAACGGGTTGGACAGATACGCAGTATTTT
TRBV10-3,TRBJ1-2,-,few,CAISDSGNYGYTF,TGTGCCATCAGTGATTCGGGCAACTATGGCTACACCTTC